This T cell receptor (beta chain) was documented in a study of blood T cells in healthy people across ages. Study information: About one barcoded beta molecule per two T cells was the capture yield of template switching. Study results and limitations: Whereas aged donors had fewer naive CD4+ cells, long-lived donors had more of them and higher diversity. Using unsorted PBMCs precluded a conclusive naive versus antigen-experienced comparison.

The use of a sample-barcoded 5' primer and a J-beta primer mix characterized a second PCR of roughly 7 to 12 cycles. Each CDR3 protein gets one entry after TCRdb re-called the 5' RACE reads with MiXCR. The data show 1.5 million to 2 million distinct CDR3 sequences, with 35% to 50% seen just once and about 23% held by the top ten. The V gene end was trimmed by 1 base and the J gene end by 2 bases; junction bases not matched to a gene: 13. The germline V gene encodes CDR1 SGHTA and CDR2 FQGTGA. This CDR3 has 20 residues. To note about this clonotype: Antigen unknown.

The TCR originated in a human donor in good health. Sequencing input: blood. The genes are TRBV7-3 and TRBJ2-3, with TRBD1 matching 12 bases. CDR3 sequence reads: CASSLRISGQGALTTDTQYF. The CDR3 region has the DNA TGTGCCAGCAGCTTAAGGATTTCGGGACAGGGGGCCCTTACCACAGATACGCAGTATTTT.